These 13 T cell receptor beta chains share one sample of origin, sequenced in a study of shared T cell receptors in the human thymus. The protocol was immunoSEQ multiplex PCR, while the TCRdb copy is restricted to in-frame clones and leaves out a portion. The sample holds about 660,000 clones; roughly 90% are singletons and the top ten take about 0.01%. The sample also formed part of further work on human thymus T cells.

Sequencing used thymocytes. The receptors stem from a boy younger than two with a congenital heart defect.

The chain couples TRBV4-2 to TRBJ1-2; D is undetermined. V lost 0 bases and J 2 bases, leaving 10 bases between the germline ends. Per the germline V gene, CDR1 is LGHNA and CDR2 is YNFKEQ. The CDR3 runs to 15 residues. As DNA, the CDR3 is TGTGCCAGCAGCCAAGATCTCCACAGCAACTATGGCTACACCTTC. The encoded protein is CASSQDLHSNYGYTF.

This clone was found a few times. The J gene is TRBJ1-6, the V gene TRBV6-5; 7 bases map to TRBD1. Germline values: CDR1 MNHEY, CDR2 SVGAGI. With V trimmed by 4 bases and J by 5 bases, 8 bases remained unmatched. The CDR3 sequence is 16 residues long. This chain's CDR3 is CASSFRRDRDNSPLHF. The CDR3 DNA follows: TGTGCCAGCAGTTTCCGACGGGACAGAGATAATTCACCCCTCCACTTT.

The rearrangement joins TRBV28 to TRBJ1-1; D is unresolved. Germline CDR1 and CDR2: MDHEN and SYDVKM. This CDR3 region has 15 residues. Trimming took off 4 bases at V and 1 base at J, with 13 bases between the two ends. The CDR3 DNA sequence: TGTGCCAGCAGTTGTGGTTCATTTAGGAACACTGAAGCTTTCTTT. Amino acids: CASSCGSFRNTEAFF.

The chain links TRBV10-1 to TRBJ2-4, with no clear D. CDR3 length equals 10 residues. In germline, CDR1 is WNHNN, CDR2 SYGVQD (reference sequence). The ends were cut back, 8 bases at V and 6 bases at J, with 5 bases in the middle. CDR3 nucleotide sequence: TGCGCCAGCTCTCTAAACATTCAGTACTTC. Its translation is CASSLNIQYF.

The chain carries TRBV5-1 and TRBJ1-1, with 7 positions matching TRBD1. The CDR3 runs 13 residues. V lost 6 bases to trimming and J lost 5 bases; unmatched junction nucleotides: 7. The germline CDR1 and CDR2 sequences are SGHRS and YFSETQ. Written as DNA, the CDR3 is TGCGCCAGCACATTAAGGGGGCCGACTGAAGCTTTCTTT. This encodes CASTLRGPTEAFF.

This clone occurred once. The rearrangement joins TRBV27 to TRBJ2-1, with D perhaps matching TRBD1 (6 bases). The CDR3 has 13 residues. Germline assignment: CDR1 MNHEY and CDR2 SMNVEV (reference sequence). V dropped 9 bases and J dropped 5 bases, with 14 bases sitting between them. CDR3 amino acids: CASTGTPDNEQFF. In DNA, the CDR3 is TGTGCCAGTACAGGGACACCCGACAATGAGCAGTTCTTC.

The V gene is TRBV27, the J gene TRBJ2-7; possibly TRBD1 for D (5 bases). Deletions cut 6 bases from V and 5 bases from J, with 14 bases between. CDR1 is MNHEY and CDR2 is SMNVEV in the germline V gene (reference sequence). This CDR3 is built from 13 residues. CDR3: CASRFNRQHEQYF. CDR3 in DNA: TGTGCCAGCAGGTTCAACAGGCAACACGAGCAGTACTTC.

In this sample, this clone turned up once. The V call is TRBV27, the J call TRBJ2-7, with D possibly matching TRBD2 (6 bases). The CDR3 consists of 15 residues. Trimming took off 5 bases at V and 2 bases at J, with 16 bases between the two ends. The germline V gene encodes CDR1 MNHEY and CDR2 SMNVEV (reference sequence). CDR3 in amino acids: CASSPLALAAYEQYF. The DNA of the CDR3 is TGTGCCAGCAGTCCGCTGGCACTAGCAGCCTACGAGCAGTACTTC.

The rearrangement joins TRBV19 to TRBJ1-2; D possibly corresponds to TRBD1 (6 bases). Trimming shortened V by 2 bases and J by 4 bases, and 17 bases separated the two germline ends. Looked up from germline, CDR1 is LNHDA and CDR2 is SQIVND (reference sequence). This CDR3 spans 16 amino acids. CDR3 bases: TGTGCCAGTAGTATATCGGGTGGGGGCGCTTCCTATGGCTACACCTTC. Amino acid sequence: CASSISGGGASYGYTF.

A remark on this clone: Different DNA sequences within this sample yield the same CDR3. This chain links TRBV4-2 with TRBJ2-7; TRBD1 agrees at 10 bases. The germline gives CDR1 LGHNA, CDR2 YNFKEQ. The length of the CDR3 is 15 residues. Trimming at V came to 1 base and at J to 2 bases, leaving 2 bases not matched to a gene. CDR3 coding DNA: TGTGCCAGCAGCCAAGCTGGGACAGGGGCCTACGAGCAGTACTTC. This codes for CASSQAGTGAYEQYF.

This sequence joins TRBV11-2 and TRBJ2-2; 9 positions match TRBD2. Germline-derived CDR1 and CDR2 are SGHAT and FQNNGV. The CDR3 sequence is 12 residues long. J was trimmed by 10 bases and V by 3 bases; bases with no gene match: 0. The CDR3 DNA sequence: TGTGCCAGCAGCTTGGGACTAGCGGAGCTGTTTTTT. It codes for CASSLGLAELFF.

In DNA, the CDR3 is TGCGCCAGCAGCCAAGCAATAGGGGCCTATGGCTACACCTTC. As protein: CASSQAIGAYGYTF. J is TRBJ1-2 and V is TRBV4-3; D perhaps matches TRBD1 (5 bases). The CDR3 consists of 14 residues. CDR1 LGHNA and CDR2 YSLEER come from the germline V gene. Trimming took 1 base from V and 4 from J, leaving 10 bases between them.

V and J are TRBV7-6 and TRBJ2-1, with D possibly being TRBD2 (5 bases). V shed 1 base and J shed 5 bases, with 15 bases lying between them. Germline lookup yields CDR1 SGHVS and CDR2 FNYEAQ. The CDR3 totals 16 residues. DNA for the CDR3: TGTGCCAGCAGCTTAGTGTTTCCGCGGGTACACAATGAGCAGTTCTTC. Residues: CASSLVFPRVHNEQFF.